This T cell receptor (beta chain) is drawn from a study of identical twins. Study-wide points: Out-of-frame beta sequences exhibited a weaker degree of excess twin sharing. Cross-sectional statistical analysis, not tracking of the same donors, underpinned the conclusions.

TCRdb re-called the 5' RACE reads through MiXCR, storing one row per CDR3 protein. This repertoire shows hundreds of thousands of distinct CDR3 sequences, 21% found once; its top ten account for about 4.3%. This clonotype was seen repeatedly, ten times or more. The antigen remains unidentified. CDR1 and CDR2 from the germline V gene are SQVTM and ANQGSEA. Trimming left V 0 bases short and J 1 base short, with 16 bases between. The CDR3 runs 17 residues. Another study also made use of these data, one on T cells expressing NK-cell markers. As that study records: Of eight sequenced donors, seven were HCMV-seropositive and one HCMV-seronegative. The CD3+CD56-NKG2C+ fraction of a handful of donors was also led by these clonotypes.

The material sequenced was PBMCs. The J gene is TRBJ2-1, the V gene TRBV29-1; weak D call: TRBD2 (5 bases). The sequence derives from a woman between 18 and 30 years old in good health. CDR3 loop: CSVEDPQRLLSYNEQFF. CDR3 coding DNA: TGCAGCGTTGAAGATCCCCAGCGGCTCTTATCCTACAATGAGCAGTTCTTC.